The T cell receptor beta chain described here comes from a study of blood T cell repertoires in COVID-19. Overall study: The United States, Italy and Spain supplied acute and convalescent COVID-19 samples. The analysed material was cDNA or gDNA that came from T cells, B-cell-depleted T cells, or PBMCs.

In the original processing: Amplification with reference gene primers provided the estimates of nucleated cell counts. Method: immunoSEQ multiplex PCR; TCRdb's copy keeps in-frame clones and lacks some. V and J calls and clone size are copied from that table; D and trimming were computed from the DNA. The table includes tens of thousands of clones, around 89% detected once. This CDR3 has 17 amino acids. Germline V CDR1 and CDR2: SGHRS, YFSETQ. Between the trimmed V and J ends, which lost 7 bases and 1 base, there was a span of 21 bases. The chain links TRBV5-1 to TRBJ1-3; the D gene is possibly TRBD1 (5 bases). The sequence came from a man between 65 and 80 years old with active or convalescent COVID-19. The sample consisted of peripheral blood. The CDR3 DNA follows: TGCGCCAGCTCGGAGGGGCCGAGAGACGCATCTGGAAACACCATATATTTT. Translation: CASSEGPRDASGNTIYF.